This TCR beta chain was sequenced in a study of blood T cells in healthy people across ages (dated by TCRdb to the mid-2010s). Looking at the study overall: In model experiments, template switching captured about one uniquely barcoded TCR beta cDNA molecule for every two T cells. Four age groups were formed from the donors: young (average about 15 years), middle-aged (around 37), aged (about 62) and long-lived (about 80). To avoid experimental bias, donors of different ages were spread randomly across the sequencing lanes. Using the same blood draw, the study looked at two additional independent replicas of 1 million unique cDNA reads for two donors, one aged 18 to 29 and the other aged 80 or older. Age-related changes in TCR beta repertoire diversity were measured in the study by deep sequencing normalized with unique cDNA molecular identifiers.

The approximately 41 donors, aged about 6 to 95 years, were systemically healthy Caucasian individuals from Russia. Each donor gave about 11 milliliters of peripheral blood, drawn into EDTA-treated Vacutainer tubes. Ficoll-Paque density-gradient centrifugation was used to isolate PBMCs, with at least 7 million per sample. Trizol reagent was used to extract total RNA from the PBMCs, yielding at least 6 micrograms per sample. For every donor, an aliquot of PBMCs went through flow cytometry to measure the percentages of naive CD45RAhigh/CD27high T cells. This clonotype was detected a few times. Its antigen has not been determined. No base quality information exists; no much larger clone differs at one position. Summary of the overall study and its limitations: Bulk unsorted PBMC profiling prevented conclusive comparison of naive and antigen-experienced compartments. Estimates of total diversity based on one million sequenced T cells were regarded as lower bounds and as underestimates. As age increased, observed TCR beta diversity per million T cells dropped in a roughly linear way, and a significant reduction was already evident by age approximately 40. Because donor CMV infection status was unknown, age-related changes in expanded clonotypes were potentially confounded. Compared with the aged group, more naive CD4+ T cells, fewer expanded clones and increased TCR diversity were shown by the long-lived group, suggesting age selection. The percentage of naive T cells measured by flow cytometry correlated strongly with observed TCR beta diversity.

The library was made by 5' RACE. Sequencer: Illumina HiSeq 2500. A second about 6 to 11 cycle PCR used a sample-barcoded 5' primer and a J-beta primer mix. A template-switch 5' adaptor carrying 12 random nucleotides introduced a unique molecular identifier onto each TCR beta cDNA molecule. Each sample yielded at least 2.5 million CDR3-containing paired-end reads. All of the RNA was converted into first-strand cDNA using the Mint cDNA synthesis kit, with a TRBC-specific oligonucleotide serving as the primer. After uracil-DNA glycosylase treatment, a first 18-cycle PCR used universal primers M1SS and BC2_uni_R on all cDNA. The paper's data handling went like this. For normalization, 1 million high-quality reads were randomly selected from each sample, with every read carrying a distinct molecular identifier. Instead of being binned into consensus sequences, reads that shared molecular identifiers were thrown out. MiTCR, run with a Q25 quality threshold and the strictest error-elimination algorithm, handled CDR3 identification, clonotype clustering and error correction. Lower-bound total TCR beta diversity was estimated with a nonparametric unseen species model using Euler transformation. TCRdb passed the public sequencing reads through fastp at Q25 and MiXCR, retaining productive beta sequences. Every entry covers one CDR3 protein and lists the most common genes and DNA from its rows. It is TCRdb's table, rather than the study itself, that gives the V and J calls and clone size. The sample table lists about 1.8 million distinct CDR3 sequences, 49% of them with a count of one. The ten most abundant clones make up roughly 2% of the sample.

The germline V gene encodes CDR1 DFQATT and CDR2 SNEGSKA (reference sequence). The CDR3 goes from the cysteine to the phenylalanine over 12 residues. Of the read, only the CDR3 DNA is kept; its 36 bases are in frame from base 1. V is reduced by 2 bases and J by 7 bases, leaving a spacing of 9 bases between them. The sequenced sample was blood. The chain is assembled from TRBV20-1 and TRBJ2-1, with no confidently assigned D gene. The clonotype comes from a woman aged 40 to 50 in good health. The DNA reads as follows: TGCAGTGCTAGACCTGGCATGAATGAGCAGTTCTTC. Its amino acids are CSARPGMNEQFF.